Listed here are 4 T cell receptor beta chains from one sample, sequenced in a study of beta chain features in type 1 diabetes. Study outcomes and limitations: TCRB CDR3s from Type 1 diabetes patients were moderately but significantly shorter in all four CD4+ subsets.

No antigens are known for them. Sequenced material consisted of expressed TCRB transcripts (all of the isolated RNA was reverse transcribed). Only in-frame clones appear in the TCRdb table, and some are missing; sequencing was by immunoSEQ multiplex PCR. The sample carries about 53,000 clones, 55% to 80% recorded once. Specimen: stem cell memory CD4+ T cells from blood. All receptors come from a woman younger than 45 with type 1 diabetes.

This rearrangement joins TRBV6-7 to TRBJ2-2; 8 nucleotides line up with TRBD1. TRBV6-7 is an ORF, and what it does is uncertain. V gave up 0 bases and J gave up 4 bases; unmatched junction bases: 4. The CDR3 sequence is 16 residues long. The CDR3 region has the DNA TGTGCCAGCAGTTACTCGCAGGGGGCTTTCACCGGGGAGCTGTTTTTT. This codes for CASSYSQGAFTGELFF.

The chain is built from TRBV27 and TRBJ2-7, with unresolved D. This CDR3 contains 12 residues. With 6 bases removed from V and 2 bases from J, the gap between germline ends came to 8 bases. Germline V gene data show CDR1 as MNHEY and CDR2 as SMNVEV (reference sequence). DNA for the CDR3: TGTGCCAGCAGCTCTAAGCCCTACGAGCAGTACTTC. Encoded protein: CASSSKPYEQYF.

The chain carries TRBV18 and TRBJ2-3; 12 nucleotides line up with TRBD2. Germline CDR1 is KGHSH and CDR2 is LQKENI. This CDR3 has 16 amino acids. V lost 3 bases to trimming and J lost 1 base; unmatched junction nucleotides: 2. CDR3 amino acids: CASSPRTSGGTDTQYF. The CDR3 DNA reads as TGTGCCAGCTCACCCCGGACTAGCGGGGGCACAGATACGCAGTATTTT.

This clone appeared a single time. The rearrangement uses TRBV10-2 and TRBJ2-6; 10 bases map to TRBD1. V was clipped by 4 bases and J by 0 bases; unmatched bases: 12. In germline, CDR1 is WSHSY, CDR2 SAAADI. The CDR3 extends over 20 amino acids. In nucleotides, the CDR3 is TGCGCCAGCAGTGCCACGACAGGGGGCCTATTACTCTCTGGGGCCAACGTCCTGACTTTC. Amino acids: CASSATTGGLLLSGANVLTF.